This is a list of T cell receptor beta chains from one sample in a study of sequential checkpoint blockade in melanoma. Here immunoSEQ multiplex PCR was the method, and the copy in TCRdb shows in-frame clones only, minus some. The sample lists 37,000 or so clones; roughly a third were seen once. Sample: tumor tissue (inferred from file names), taken from a patient given nivolumab and ipilimumab in sequence. These TCRs come from a human donor with melanoma. Each CDR3 is given with its conserved first and last residue. Fields, in order: D gene, J gene, V gene, clone size, CDR3 DNA, CDR3 protein. D genes are given only for firm matches. Expanded clones are given a class, and other clones once, few, many or no size at all.

- | TRBJ2-2 | TRBV6-8 | many | TGTGCCAGCAAGTCGTTGGGATGGGTACGATCGGACACCGGGGAGCTGTTTTTT | CASKSLGWVRSDTGELFF
- | TRBJ2-3 | TRBV9 | few | TGTGCCAGCAGCGTAGGAGGGACACTGTACGCAGATACGCAGTATTTT | CASSVGGTLYADTQYF
- | TRBJ1-1 | TRBV9 | few | TGTGCCAGCAGAGGTTGGGGAACTGAAGCTTTCTTT | CASRGWGTEAFF
- | TRBJ2-2 | TRBV11-3 | few | TGTGCCAGCAGCCTGAGGAGATCGGGCACCGGGGAGCTGTTTTTT | CASSLRRSGTGELFF
TRBD1 | TRBJ2-7 | TRBV29-1 | - | TGCAGCGTCAGCCGGGACAGGGGATACGAGCAGTACTTC | CSVSRDRGYEQYF
TRBD1 | TRBJ2-1 | TRBV28 | - | TGTGCCAGCAGTGCCCCCGGGACAGGGGCCTACAATGAGCAGTTCTTC | CASSAPGTGAYNEQFF
TRBD1 | TRBJ1-1 | TRBV29-1 | - | TGCAGCGTTGAAAGACAGGGCGGCACTGAAGCTTTCTTT | CSVERQGGTEAFF
- | TRBJ2-5 | TRBV29-1 | - | TGCAGCGTCCAACAGGGAGGAGGGGAGACCCAGTACTTC | CSVQQGGGETQYF
TRBD1 | TRBJ1-2 | TRBV11-3 | few | TGTGCCAGCAGCTCATCCGGGGACAGGGTAAACTATGGCTACACCTTC | CASSSSGDRVNYGYTF
TRBD1 | TRBJ1-5 | TRBV28 | few | TGTGCCAGCAGTTGGACAGGGGATCAGCCCCAGCATTTT | CASSWTGDQPQHF
- | TRBJ2-3 | TRBV19 | - | TGTGCCAGTAGTATGTCGGATACGCAGTATTTT | CASSMSDTQYF
- | TRBJ1-6 | TRBV13 | few | TGTGCCAGCAGCTTAGGCGTCAATTCACCCCTCCACTTT | CASSLGVNSPLHF
TRBD1 | TRBJ1-1 | TRBV30 | few | TGTGCCGGCAGGGGGTTCACCGATACGTCCACTGAAGCTTTCTTT | CAGRGFTDTSTEAFF
- | TRBJ2-3 | TRBV5-1 | - | TGCGCCAGCAGCTTGGGTCGGCTGGTTACCGGCACAGATACGCAGTATTTT | CASSLGRLVTGTDTQYF
TRBD2 | TRBJ2-5 | TRBV11-3 | few | TGTGCCAGCAGCTCCGGTAGACTAGCGGGGGGGGAGACCCAGTACTTC | CASSSGRLAGGETQYF
- | TRBJ2-3 | TRBV11-3 | few | TGTGCCAGCAGCTTAGTTGCGGGAATCAAAGGGGATACGCAGTATTTT | CASSLVAGIKGDTQYF
- | TRBJ2-7 | TRBV2 | - | TGTGCCAGCAGTGGGGAATATGGGGAGCAGTACTTC | CASSGEYGEQYF
TRBD2 | TRBJ2-3 | TRBV5-1 | - | TGCGCCAGCAGCCTCCTAGCGGGGAGCCAAGATACGCAGTATTTT | CASSLLAGSQDTQYF
- | TRBJ1-1 | TRBV19 | few | TGTGCCAGTAGCCTTCAGGCAGGGGTCACTGAAGCTTTCTTT | CASSLQAGVTEAFF
TRBD1 | TRBJ1-5 | TRBV6-8 | few | TGTGCCAGCAGCAAGAACAGGGGAGGCGATCAGCCCCAGCATTTT | CASSKNRGGDQPQHF
TRBD2 | TRBJ2-2 | TRBV10-2 | - | TGCGCCAGCAGTGCAGGAGGGAGGGTGACCGGGGAGCTGTTTTTT | CASSAGGRVTGELFF
TRBD1 | TRBJ1-1 | TRBV19 | - | TGTGCCAGTACCCAGACAGGGGAGACTTTCTTT | CASTQTGETFF
- | TRBJ1-2 | TRBV6-7 | - | TGTGCCAGCAGCCAGGGGTATGGCTACACCTTC | CASSQGYGYTF
- | TRBJ2-2 | TRBV4-1 | few | TGCGCCAGCAGCCAAGCGTTGACTGGGTACACCGGGGAGCTGTTTTTT | CASSQALTGYTGELFF
- | TRBJ1-6 | TRBV6-8 | - | TGTGCCAGCAGAACCCAGGGCGGCGATAATTCACCCCTCCACTTT | CASRTQGGDNSPLHF
- | TRBJ2-5 | TRBV11-3 | many | TGTGCCAGCAGCCGGAATACCGGGAAGCAAGAGACCCAGTACTTC | CASSRNTGKQETQYF
- | TRBJ1-1 | TRBV7-1 | many | TGTGCCAGCAGCCCGGCCGGGGGGCTCACTGAAGCTTTCTTT | CASSPAGGLTEAFF
TRBD2 | TRBJ2-2 | TRBV18 | few | TGTGCCAGCTCACCCCGGGACTACAGTACCGGGGAGCTGTTTTTT | CASSPRDYSTGELFF
TRBD1 | TRBJ2-1 | TRBV29-1 | - | TGCAGCGTGCAAGGTAGAGGGGACAGGGCGAACAATGAGCAGTTCTTC | CSVQGRGDRANNEQFF
- | TRBJ1-6 | TRBV28 | - | TGTGCCACTTTGACCAACAGAAATTCACCCCTCCACTTT | CATLTNRNSPLHF
TRBD2 | TRBJ2-5 | TRBV19 | few | TGTGCCAGTAGTATCCTCCCGACTAGCGGGGGCCGCCCGGAGACCCAGTACTTC | CASSILPTSGGRPETQYF
TRBD1 | TRBJ2-7 | TRBV6-8 | - | TGTGCCAGCAGTTTTATTACAGGGGGGGAGCAGTACTTC | CASSFITGGEQYF
- | TRBJ1-1 | TRBV29-1 | - | TGCAGCGTTGAAGTGAGAAGTGGGGTAACTGAAGCTTTCTTT | CSVEVRSGVTEAFF
TRBD1 | TRBJ1-1 | TRBV10-2 | - | TGCGCCAGCAGTACGGACAGGGGGCACACTGAAGCTTTCTTT | CASSTDRGHTEAFF
TRBD1 | TRBJ2-6 | TRBV18 | - | TGTGCCAGCTCACACTTGACAGGGGGGTTTCACTCTGGGGCCAACGTCCTGACTTTC | CASSHLTGGFHSGANVLTF
- | TRBJ2-7 | TRBV18 | - | TGTGCCAGCTCACCGGGTCAGAGGGGCTACGAGCAGTACTTC | CASSPGQRGYEQYF
TRBD1 | TRBJ1-6 | TRBV6-7 | - | TGTGCCAGCCGACAGGGTAATTCACCCCTCCACTTT | CASRQGNSPLHF
- | TRBJ1-3 | TRBV30 | - | TGTGCCTGGAGCGGGGGGCCCCTCTCTGGAAACACCATATATTTT | CAWSGGPLSGNTIYF
- | TRBJ2-3 | TRBV28 | few | TGTGCCAGCAGTTCCCCCCGCCCGGGACTCGATACGCAGTATTTT | CASSSPRPGLDTQYF
- | TRBJ2-2 | TRBV12-5 | - | TGTGCTAGTGGTTTGGTCGGCAGCTTAGCAATCCCGAACACCGGGGAGCTGTTTTTT | CASGLVGSLAIPNTGELFF
- | TRBJ2-3 | TRBV11-3 | - | TGTGCCAGCAGCTTATTGGGGACCACTCCTTTCGGGCAGTATTTT | CASSLLGTTPFGQYF
- | TRBJ1-2 | TRBV11-3 | few | TGTGCCAGCAGCTTAGGCGCCCTAATAATGGGCTACACCTTC | CASSLGALIMGYTF
- | TRBJ1-4 | TRBV28 | few | TGTGCCAGCAGTCCAGAGGGACGGCATAATGAAAAACTGTTTTTT | CASSPEGRHNEKLFF
- | TRBJ1-3 | TRBV5-1 | - | TGCGCCAGCAGCTTCGATCAGGGGTACTCTGGAAACACCATATATTTT | CASSFDQGYSGNTIYF
TRBD1 | TRBJ1-1 | TRBV19 | - | TGTGCCAGTAGTATACGAGGGACAGCTACGAACACTGAAGCTTTCTTT | CASSIRGTATNTEAFF
TRBD1 | TRBJ1-2 | TRBV19 | - | TGTGCCAGTAGTGTGGACAGGGGTCTCTATGGCTACACCTTC | CASSVDRGLYGYTF
- | TRBJ2-7 | TRBV18 | - | TGTGCCAGCTCACCCCCAGCCAGCCCCATTTACGAGCAGTACTTC | CASSPPASPIYEQYF
TRBD2 | TRBJ2-7 | TRBV28 | few | TGTGCCAGCAGTACGACAGGAGCGGGGGGTCGAGAGCAGTACTTC | CASSTTGAGGREQYF
TRBD2 | TRBJ2-1 | TRBV9 | few | TGTGCCAGCAGCGCCGGGAGGGGACCATACAATGAGCAGTTCTTC | CASSAGRGPYNEQFF
TRBD1 | TRBJ1-2 | TRBV30 | - | TGTGCCTGGAGTGTAGCGGGACAGGGACGTTATGGCTACACCTTC | CAWSVAGQGRYGYTF